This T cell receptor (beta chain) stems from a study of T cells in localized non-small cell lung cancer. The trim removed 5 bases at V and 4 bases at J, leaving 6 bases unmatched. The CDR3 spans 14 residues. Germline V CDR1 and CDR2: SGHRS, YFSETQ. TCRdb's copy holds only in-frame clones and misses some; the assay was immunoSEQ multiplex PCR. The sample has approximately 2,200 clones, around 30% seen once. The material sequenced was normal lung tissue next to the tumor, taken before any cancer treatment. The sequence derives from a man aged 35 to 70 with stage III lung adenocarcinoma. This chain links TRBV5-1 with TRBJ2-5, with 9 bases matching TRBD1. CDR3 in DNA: TGCGCCAGCAGGCCCCCGGGACAGGGAGAGACCCAGTACTTC. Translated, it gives CASRPPGQGETQYF.